The 30 T cell receptor beta chains given below trace back to one sample, sequenced in a study of blood T cell repertoires in COVID-19. The table came from immunoSEQ multiplex PCR; TCRdb's copy has only in-frame clones and leaves some out. The repertoire consists of roughly 380,000 clones, with approximately 87% occurring once and the leading ten covering 1.3%. The sequenced sample consisted of PBMCs or T cells enriched from blood (not recorded which). Receptor source: a man aged 25 to 45 who had recovered from COVID-19.

The chain has TRBV3-1 (or the pseudogene TRBV3-2) and TRBJ1-3, with D unresolved. Trimming stripped 4 bases from V and 4 bases from J, with 20 bases between. The CDR3 consists of 17 residues. The germline gives CDR1 LGHDT, CDR2 YNNKEL (reference sequence). As DNA, the CDR3 is TGTGCCAGCAGCCGAGGGCAGATTCGGGCATCGGGAAACACCATATATTTT. This gives the protein CASSRGQIRASGNTIYF.

The rearrangement uses TRBV9 and TRBJ1-3; 8 nucleotides match TRBD1. CDR3 length: 14 residues. V was pared by 4 bases and J by 2 bases, with 2 bases of the junction left unmatched. Germline lookup yields CDR1 SGDLS and CDR2 YYNGEE. The CDR3 here is CASSPTGAGNTIYF. DNA for the CDR3: TGTGCCAGCAGCCCGACAGGGGCTGGAAACACCATATATTTT.

The table lists this clone with a count of one. This chain connects TRBV5-5 to TRBJ1-2; D is undetermined. CDR1 is SGHKS, CDR2 YYEKEE, per germline (reference sequence). The ends were cut back, 0 bases at V and 6 bases at J, with 9 bases in the middle. This CDR3 has 13 amino acids. This CDR3 is CASSLVPENGYTF. In DNA form, the CDR3 reads TGTGCCAGCAGCTTGGTGCCCGAGAATGGCTACACCTTC.

The V gene is TRBV30, the J gene TRBJ1-2; weak D call: TRBD1 (5 bases). V shed 5 bases and J shed 8 bases, with 15 bases lying between them. The length of the CDR3 is 12 residues. Germline CDR1 is GTSNPN and CDR2 is SVGIG (reference sequence). The CDR3 DNA reads TGTGCCTGGGCTCTGGGGGGGATAGGCTACACCTTC. It is translated as CAWALGGIGYTF.

In this sample, this clone turned up once. The genes are TRBV19 and TRBJ2-1; D is undetermined. The CDR3 is made up of 13 amino acids. The germline V gene encodes CDR1 LNHDA and CDR2 SQIVND (reference sequence). Trimming shortened V by 4 bases and J by 2 bases, and 6 bases separated the two germline ends. As DNA, the CDR3 is TGTGCCAGTAGTAGTTCAGCCTACAATGAGCAGTTCTTC. This gives the protein CASSSSAYNEQFF.

This clone was recorded once. The chain carries TRBV15 and TRBJ2-7; 10 nucleotides match TRBD1. The CDR3 spans 15 residues. With V trimmed by 0 bases and J by 4 bases, 3 bases remained unmatched. Germline CDR1 LNHNV, CDR2 YYDKDF (reference sequence). DNA of the CDR3: TGTGCCACCAGCAGAGAGGGGACAGGGGTTTACGAGCAGTACTTC. This translates into CATSREGTGVYEQYF. The whole variable domain, filled in from reference TRBV15 and TRBJ2-7, reads DAMVIQNPRYQVTQFGKPVTLSCSQTLNHNVMYWYQQKSSQAPKLLFHYYDKDFNNEADTPDNFQSRRPNTSFCFLDIRSPGLGDTAMYLCATSREGTGVYEQYFGPGTRLTVT.

The J gene is TRBJ2-7, the V gene TRBV3-1 (or the pseudogene TRBV3-2); D not certain. V lost 0 bases to trimming and J lost 6 bases, with 15 bases between them. CDR1 is LGHDT, CDR2 YNNKEL, per germline (reference sequence). The CDR3 consists of 15 residues. The CDR3 bases are TGTGCCAGCAGCCAAGACCCCTTCGAGTTTCGCGAGCAGTACTTC. Translating gives CASSQDPFEFREQYF.

The V and J genes are TRBV13 and TRBJ1-1; D is undetermined. V was trimmed by 5 bases and J by 5 bases, leaving 15 bases between them. From germline, CDR1 is PRHDT and CDR2 FYEKMQ (reference sequence). The CDR3 extends over 14 amino acids. CDR3 sequence: CASSQRREITEAFF. CDR3 coding DNA: TGTGCCAGCAGCCAACGCCGGGAGATTACTGAAGCTTTCTTT.

The table lists this clone with a count of one. The CDR3 region has the DNA TGTGCCAGCAGTTACTCGAGGACAGGGGGGGGGAATGAGCAGTTCTTC. Translating gives CASSYSRTGGGNEQFF. V and J are TRBV6-5 and TRBJ2-1; TRBD1 matches 10 bases. The CDR3 contains 16 residues. The J segment lost 7 bases and the V segment lost 0 bases, leaving 6 bases of the junction unmatched. Germline V gene data show CDR1 as MNHEY and CDR2 as SVGAGI.

This clone was observed once. The CDR3 DNA reads as TGTGCCAGCAGCTTAAGCGGACAGGGCGCCGGGCAGCAGTTCTTC. This codes for CASSLSGQGAGQQFF. The chain links TRBV7-6 to TRBJ2-1; 8 bases align to TRBD1. The CDR3 is 15 amino acids. J lost 11 bases, V lost 2 bases, and 11 bases had no gene match. CDR1 and CDR2 from the germline V gene are SGHVS and FNYEAQ.

This sequence joins TRBV19 and TRBJ2-3; D unclear. Deletions cut 7 bases from V and 3 bases from J, with 11 bases between. The CDR3 contains 13 residues. The V gene's germline CDR1 is LNHDA and CDR2 SQIVND (reference sequence). The CDR3 sequence: CASKFVGTDTQYF. The DNA of the CDR3 is TGTGCCAGTAAGTTCGTCGGTACAGATACGCAGTATTTT.

In nucleotides, the CDR3 is TGTGCCAGCAGTTCGTGGGGGGGTGTAGACACCGGGGAGCTGTTTTTT. Its translation: CASSSWGGVDTGELFF. J is TRBJ2-2 and V is TRBV6-5, with 7 bases identical to TRBD2. The CDR3 is 16 amino acids. V lost 4 bases and J lost 3; bases outside the gene matches: 8. In germline, CDR1 is MNHEY, CDR2 SVGAGI.

The rearrangement uses TRBV11-2 and TRBJ1-2, with 7 bases that match TRBD1. After removal of 1 base from V and 4 bases from J, the junction contained 9 bases not matched to a gene. The CDR3 covers 16 residues. Looked up from germline, CDR1 is SGHAT and CDR2 is FQNNGV. DNA for the CDR3: TGTGCCAGCAGCTTAGGGACGACAGGGAACCCCTATGGCTACACCTTC. Its protein is CASSLGTTGNPYGYTF.

This rearrangement joins TRBV9 to TRBJ2-7; 9 bases map to TRBD1. J was trimmed by 4 bases and V by 3 bases; bases with no gene match: 8. The CDR3 contains 15 residues. The germline V gene has CDR1 SGDLS and CDR2 YYNGEE. CDR3 amino acids: CASSALGGQGYEQYF. In DNA, the CDR3 is TGTGCCAGCAGCGCCTTAGGGGGACAGGGTTACGAGCAGTACTTC.

The chain recombines TRBV27 with TRBJ1-5, with D perhaps TRBD1 (6 bases). The V gene's germline CDR1 is MNHEY and CDR2 SMNVEV (reference sequence). This CDR3 contains 14 residues. V was shortened by 4 bases and J by 6 bases, with 13 bases between the two germline ends. CDR3 sequence (DNA): TGTGCCAGCAGTTCCTCTGGGGGGGCTCAGCCCCAGCATTTT. It yields the protein CASSSSGGAQPQHF.

This rearrangement joins TRBV7-9 to TRBJ2-5; maybe TRBD2 (5 bases). V shed 1 base and J shed 0 bases, with 6 bases lying between them. CDR1 SEHNR and CDR2 FQNEAQ come from the germline V gene (reference sequence). The CDR3 has 14 amino acids. For the CDR3, the DNA is TGTGCCAGCAGCTTAGGGCGGGACCAAGAGACCCAGTACTTC. Protein product: CASSLGRDQETQYF.

This chain links TRBV5-1 with TRBJ1-3; a weak D match, TRBD1 (5 bases). The CDR3 consists of 15 residues. Germline CDR1 and CDR2: SGHRS and YFSETQ. V was cut by 6 bases and J by 4 bases, with 17 bases left in between. The CDR3 DNA is TGCGCCAGCACGACGGGGGATATGAGAGGAAACACCATATATTTT. It yields the protein CASTTGDMRGNTIYF. The full variable domain, completed using reference TRBV5-1 and TRBJ1-3, is KAGVTQTPRYLIKTRGQQVTLSCSPISGHRSVSWYQQTPGQGLQFLFEYFSETQRNKGNFPGRFSGRQFSNSRSEMNVSTLELGDSALYLCASTTGDMRGNTIYFGEGSWLTVV.

V and J are TRBV2 and TRBJ1-2, with a tentative D call TRBD1 (5 bases). CDR3 length equals 13 residues. In germline, CDR1 is SNHLY, CDR2 FYNNEI. Trimming removed 5 bases from V and 5 bases from J, with 12 bases in between. The CDR3 sequence is CASSTGLEYGYTF. CDR3 in DNA: TGTGCCAGCAGTACAGGTTTAGAGTATGGCTACACCTTC.

CDR3 in amino acids: CASSMPSGGEGTQYF. The CDR3 region has the DNA TGTGCCAGTAGTATGCCTTCCGGGGGGGAGGGTACGCAGTATTTT. The chain recombines TRBV19 with TRBJ2-3; TRBD2 aligns across 8 bases. The CDR3 length is 15 residues. V lost 3 bases to trimming and J lost 8 bases; unmatched junction nucleotides: 10. Germline values: CDR1 LNHDA, CDR2 SQIVND (reference sequence).

The CDR3 reads CASSLGNQKETQYF. In DNA form, the CDR3 reads TGTGCCAGCAGCTTAGGAAACCAGAAAGAGACCCAGTACTTC. V gene TRBV7-9 combines with J gene TRBJ2-5; D is uncertain. Germline assignment: CDR1 SEHNR and CDR2 FQNEAQ (reference sequence). The CDR3 has 14 residues. V was shortened by 1 base and J by 3 bases, with 9 bases between the two germline ends.

The rearrangement joins TRBV6-2 or TRBV6-3 to TRBJ1-6; D is perhaps TRBD1 (6 bases). V lost 0 bases, J lost 0 bases, and 9 bases lay in between. The germline CDR1 and CDR2 sequences are MNHEY and SVGEGT. The CDR3 contains 17 residues. CDR3 in amino acids: CASSYSARGSYNSPLHF. CDR3 DNA sequence: TGTGCCAGCAGTTACTCGGCCAGGGGCTCCTATAATTCACCCCTCCACTTT.

The rearrangement uses TRBV14 and TRBJ1-4, with 10 positions matching TRBD1. Per the germline V gene, CDR1 is SGHDN and CDR2 is FVKESK. V lost 1 base and J lost 10; bases outside the gene matches: 9. CDR3 length: 16 amino acids. The CDR3 sequence: CASSQGPGTGDGKLFF. CDR3 DNA: TGTGCCAGCAGCCAAGGTCCCGGGACAGGGGATGGAAAACTGTTTTTT.

In its sample, this clone was seen once. CDR3 sequence (DNA): TGCGCCAGCAGCCTGGGACAGGTATCCCCCCAAGGCTACACCTTC. This codes for CASSLGQVSPQGYTF. The V gene is TRBV5-1, the J gene TRBJ1-2, with 8 bases aligning to TRBD1. The junction had 13 bases not matched to a gene; V was cut back by 4 bases and J by 8 bases. Germline values: CDR1 SGHRS, CDR2 YFSETQ. CDR3 length: 15 amino acids. Full variable domain (missing parts from reference TRBV5-1 and TRBJ1-2): KAGVTQTPRYLIKTRGQQVTLSCSPISGHRSVSWYQQTPGQGLQFLFEYFSETQRNKGNFPGRFSGRQFSNSRSEMNVSTLELGDSALYLCASSLGQVSPQGYTFGSGTRLTVV.

This clone was counted a single time. The V call is TRBV10-2, the J call TRBJ2-2; D ambiguous. V lost 1 base and J lost 4, with 13 bases in between. The CDR3 extends over 16 amino acids. From germline, CDR1 is WSHSY and CDR2 SAAADI. In DNA form, the CDR3 reads TGCGCCAGCAGTGAGTGGTTAGAACGAGGCACCGGGGAGCTGTTTTTT. This sequence encodes CASSEWLERGTGELFF.

The V call is TRBV27, the J call TRBJ2-2; 10 bases align to TRBD1. The germline CDR1 and CDR2 sequences are MNHEY and SMNVEV (reference sequence). This CDR3 spans 15 amino acids. The trim removed 6 bases at V and 1 base at J, leaving 2 bases unmatched. The CDR3: CASRRTGGNTGELFF. The CDR3 DNA reads as TGTGCCAGCAGAAGGACAGGGGGGAACACCGGGGAGCTGTTTTTT.

This sequence joins TRBV30 and TRBJ1-1; 11 nucleotides agree with TRBD1. This CDR3 has 14 amino acids. The V gene's germline CDR1 is GTSNPN and CDR2 SVGIG (reference sequence). Losses at the gene ends were 3 bases for V and 4 bases for J; bases not matched to a gene: 4. The CDR3 nucleotides read TGTGCCTGGAGGTGGACAGGGGGCTTCACTGAAGCTTTCTTT. Encoded protein: CAWRWTGGFTEAFF.

This chain connects TRBV5-4 to TRBJ1-6, with D perhaps matching TRBD1 (6 bases). CDR1 is SGHNT, CDR2 YYREEE, per germline (reference sequence). V dropped 9 bases and J dropped 2 bases, with 30 bases sitting between them. The CDR3 consists of 20 residues. CDR3: CATQWFRGSTASAYNSPLHF. CDR3 in DNA: TGTGCCACCCAGTGGTTCAGGGGATCAACGGCGAGTGCCTATAATTCACCCCTCCACTTT.

The V gene is TRBV11-2, the J gene TRBJ2-7; D is perhaps TRBD2 (6 bases). Germline V CDR1 and CDR2: SGHAT, FQNNGV. The CDR3 has 17 amino acids. Trimming took off 1 base at V and 2 bases at J, with 18 bases between the two ends. The CDR3 loop is CASSLVASSGRPYEQYF. The CDR3 nucleotides read TGTGCCAGCAGCTTAGTGGCATCTTCCGGGAGACCCTACGAGCAGTACTTC.

The rearrangement links TRBV4-1 to TRBJ2-7; 8 nucleotides align to TRBD1. The CDR3 consists of 13 residues. Germline lookup yields CDR1 MGHRA and CDR2 YSYEKL. The J segment lost 4 bases and the V segment lost 4 bases, leaving 3 bases of the junction unmatched. DNA for the CDR3: TGCGCCAGCAGCCCCCGGGACAGGTACGAGCAGTACTTC. Encoded protein: CASSPRDRYEQYF.

This clone was recorded only once. V is TRBV6-5 and J is TRBJ2-1; no firm D call. The CDR3 covers 12 residues. The V end was cut by 6 bases, the J end by 12 bases, with 15 bases between. Germline CDR1 reads MNHEY; CDR2 reads SVGAGI. The CDR3: CASSLPSGRQFF. The DNA for the CDR3 is TGTGCCAGCAGCTTACCCAGTGGTCGGCAGTTCTTC.